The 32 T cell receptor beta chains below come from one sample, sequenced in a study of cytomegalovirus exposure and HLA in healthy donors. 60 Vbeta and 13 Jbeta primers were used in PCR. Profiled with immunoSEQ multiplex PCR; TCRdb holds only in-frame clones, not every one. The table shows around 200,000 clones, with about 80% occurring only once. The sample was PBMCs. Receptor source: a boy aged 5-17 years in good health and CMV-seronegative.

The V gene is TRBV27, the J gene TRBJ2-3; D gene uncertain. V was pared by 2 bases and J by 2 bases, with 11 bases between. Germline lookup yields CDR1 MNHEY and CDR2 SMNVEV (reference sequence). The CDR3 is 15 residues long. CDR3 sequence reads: CASSLKGWATDTQYF. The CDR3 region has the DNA TGTGCCAGCAGTTTAAAAGGATGGGCCACAGATACGCAGTATTTT.

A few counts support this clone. The CDR3 loop reads CASSSGTGWTEAFF. The CDR3, as DNA: TGTGCCAGTAGTTCCGGGACAGGTTGGACTGAAGCTTTCTTT. The chain combines TRBV19 with TRBJ1-1, with TRBD1 matching 8 bases. Per the germline V gene, CDR1 is LNHDA and CDR2 is SQIVND (reference sequence). V dropped 5 bases and J dropped 5; count of bases not matched to a gene: 7. The CDR3 loop spans 14 amino acids. The entire variable domain, with the rest obtained from reference TRBV19 and TRBJ1-1, is as follows: DGGITQSPKYLFRKEGQNVTLSCEQNLNHDAMYWYRQDPGQGLRLIYYSQIVNDFQKGDIAEGYSVSREKKESFPLTVTSAQKNPTAFYLCASSSGTGWTEAFFGQGTRLTVV.

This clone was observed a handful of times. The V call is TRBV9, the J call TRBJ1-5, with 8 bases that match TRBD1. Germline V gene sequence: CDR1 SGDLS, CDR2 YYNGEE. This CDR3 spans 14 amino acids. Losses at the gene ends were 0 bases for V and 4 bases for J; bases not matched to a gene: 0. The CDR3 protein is CASSVGQGNQPQHF. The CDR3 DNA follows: TGTGCCAGCAGCGTAGGACAGGGGAATCAGCCCCAGCATTTT.

As DNA, the CDR3 is TGTGCCAGCAGTCGATGGACAGGGGACGACGGCTACACCTTC. It codes for CASSRWTGDDGYTF. This chain connects TRBV6-5 to TRBJ1-2, with 9 bases fitting TRBD1. This CDR3 is 14 amino acids long. The V gene end was trimmed by 5 bases and the J gene end by 8 bases; junction bases not matched to a gene: 9. CDR1 and CDR2 from the germline V gene are MNHEY and SVGAGI.

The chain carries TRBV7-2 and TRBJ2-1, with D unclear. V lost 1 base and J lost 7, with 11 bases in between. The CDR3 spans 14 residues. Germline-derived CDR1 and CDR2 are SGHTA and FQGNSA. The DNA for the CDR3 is TGTGCCAGCAGCTTAGAAGCTCCTCGGAATGAGCAGTTCTTC. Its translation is CASSLEAPRNEQFF. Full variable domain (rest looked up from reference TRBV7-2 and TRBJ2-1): GAGVSQSPSNKVTEKGKDVELRCDPISGHTALYWYRQSLGQGLEFLIYFQGNSAPDKSGLPSDRFSAERTGGSVSTLTIQRTQQEDSAVYLCASSLEAPRNEQFFGPGTRLTVL.

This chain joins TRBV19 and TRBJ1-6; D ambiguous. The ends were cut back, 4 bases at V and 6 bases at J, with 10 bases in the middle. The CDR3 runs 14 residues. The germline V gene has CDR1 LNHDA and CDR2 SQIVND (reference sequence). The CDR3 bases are TGTGCCAGTAGTAGAGACGGTGCTAATTCACCCCTCCACTTT. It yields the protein CASSRDGANSPLHF.

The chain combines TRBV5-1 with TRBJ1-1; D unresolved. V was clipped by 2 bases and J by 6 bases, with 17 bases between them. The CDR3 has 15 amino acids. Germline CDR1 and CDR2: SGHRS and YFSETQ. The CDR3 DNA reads TGCGCCAGCAGCTTTGGGTCAGGCCTACGTGCTGAAGCTTTCTTT. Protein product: CASSFGSGLRAEAFF.

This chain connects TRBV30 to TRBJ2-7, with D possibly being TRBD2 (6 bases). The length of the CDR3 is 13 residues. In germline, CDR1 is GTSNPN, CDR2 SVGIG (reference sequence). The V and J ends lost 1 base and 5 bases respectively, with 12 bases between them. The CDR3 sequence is CAWSAGRWNEQYF. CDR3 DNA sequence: TGTGCCTGGAGTGCGGGGAGGTGGAACGAGCAGTACTTC.

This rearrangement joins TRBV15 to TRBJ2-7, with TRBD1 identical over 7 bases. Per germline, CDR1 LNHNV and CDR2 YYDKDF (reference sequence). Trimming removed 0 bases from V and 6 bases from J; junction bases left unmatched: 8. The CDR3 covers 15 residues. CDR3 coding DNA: TGTGCCACCAGCAGAGATAAAGACAGGGTCGCCGAGCAGTACTTC. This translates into CATSRDKDRVAEQYF.

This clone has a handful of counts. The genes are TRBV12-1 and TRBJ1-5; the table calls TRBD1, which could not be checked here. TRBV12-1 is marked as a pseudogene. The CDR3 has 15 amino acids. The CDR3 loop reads CASSFVQGSHQPQHF. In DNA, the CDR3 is TGTGCCAGCAGCTTTGTCCAGGGGTCTCATCAGCCCCAGCATTTT.

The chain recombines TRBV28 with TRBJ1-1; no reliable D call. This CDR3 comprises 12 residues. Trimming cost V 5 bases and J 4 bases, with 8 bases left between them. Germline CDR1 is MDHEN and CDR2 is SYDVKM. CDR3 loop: CASSLAFTEAFF. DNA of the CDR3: TGTGCCAGCAGTCTGGCCTTCACTGAAGCTTTCTTT.

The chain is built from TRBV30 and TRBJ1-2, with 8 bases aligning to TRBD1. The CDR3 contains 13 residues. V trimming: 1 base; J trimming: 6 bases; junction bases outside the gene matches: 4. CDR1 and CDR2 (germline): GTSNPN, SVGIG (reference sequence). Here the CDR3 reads CAWSEQGEDGYTF. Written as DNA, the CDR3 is TGTGCCTGGAGTGAACAGGGGGAAGATGGCTACACCTTC.

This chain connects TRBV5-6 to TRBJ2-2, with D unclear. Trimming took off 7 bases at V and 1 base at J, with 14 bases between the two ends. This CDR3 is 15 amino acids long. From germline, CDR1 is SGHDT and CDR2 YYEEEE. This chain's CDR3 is CASSGGLGNTGELFF. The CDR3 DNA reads TGTGCCAGCTCCGGTGGGCTCGGGAACACCGGGGAGCTGTTTTTT.

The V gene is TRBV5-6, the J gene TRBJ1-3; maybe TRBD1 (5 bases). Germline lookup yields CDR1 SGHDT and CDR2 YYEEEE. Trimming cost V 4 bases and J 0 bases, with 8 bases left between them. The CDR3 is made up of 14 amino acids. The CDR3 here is CASSEGVSGNTIYF. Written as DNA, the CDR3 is TGTGCCAGCAGCGAAGGGGTCTCTGGAAACACCATATATTTT. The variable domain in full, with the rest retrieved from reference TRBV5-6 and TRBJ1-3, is DAGVTQSPTHLIKTRGQQVTLRCSPKSGHDTVSWYQQALGQGPQFIFQYYEEEERQRGNFPDRFSGHQFPNYSSELNVNALLLGDSALYLCASSEGVSGNTIYFGEGSWLTVV.

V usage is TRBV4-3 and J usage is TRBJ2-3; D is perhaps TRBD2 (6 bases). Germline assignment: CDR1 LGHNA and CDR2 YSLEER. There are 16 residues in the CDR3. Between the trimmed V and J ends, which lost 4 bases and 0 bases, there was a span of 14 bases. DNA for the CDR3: TGCGCCAGCAGCCCCCTTAGCGGATCTAGCACAGATACGCAGTATTTT. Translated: CASSPLSGSSTDTQYF.

In DNA form, the CDR3 reads TGTGCCTGGAGTGTACTAAGCACAGATACGCAGTATTTT. It specifies CAWSVLSTDTQYF. The chain is built from TRBV30 and TRBJ2-3; D remains ambiguous. Germline V CDR1 and CDR2: GTSNPN, SVGIG (reference sequence). This CDR3 is built from 13 residues. V dropped 0 bases and J dropped 0 bases, with 4 bases sitting between them.

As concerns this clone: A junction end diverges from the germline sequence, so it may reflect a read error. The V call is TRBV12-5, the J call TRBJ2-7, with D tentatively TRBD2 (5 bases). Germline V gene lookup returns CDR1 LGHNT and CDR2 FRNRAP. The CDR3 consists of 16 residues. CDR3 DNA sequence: TGTGCTAGTGGTTTGATCGACTACACAAGCTCCTACGAGCAGTGCTTC. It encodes CASGLIDYTSSYEQCF.

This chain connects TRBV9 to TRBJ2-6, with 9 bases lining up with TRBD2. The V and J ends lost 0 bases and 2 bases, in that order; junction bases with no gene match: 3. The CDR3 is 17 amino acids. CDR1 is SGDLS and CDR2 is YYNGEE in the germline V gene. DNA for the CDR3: TGTGCCAGCAGCGTAGTACTAGCGGGTACTGGGGCCAACGTCCTGACTTTC. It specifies CASSVVLAGTGANVLTF.

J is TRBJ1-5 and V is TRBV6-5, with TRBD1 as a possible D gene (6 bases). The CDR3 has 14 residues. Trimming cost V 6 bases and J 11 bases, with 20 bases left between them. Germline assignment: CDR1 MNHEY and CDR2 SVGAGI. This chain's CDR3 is CASSNGGPRGSQHF. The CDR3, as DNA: TGTGCCAGCAGCAACGGGGGGCCTCGGGGGTCCCAGCATTTT.

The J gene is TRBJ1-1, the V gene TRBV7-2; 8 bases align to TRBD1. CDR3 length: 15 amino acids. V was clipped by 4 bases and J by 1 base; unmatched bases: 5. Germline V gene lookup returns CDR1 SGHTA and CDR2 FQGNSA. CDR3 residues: CASSWQGAPNTEAFF. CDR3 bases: TGTGCCAGCAGCTGGCAGGGGGCGCCGAACACTGAAGCTTTCTTT.

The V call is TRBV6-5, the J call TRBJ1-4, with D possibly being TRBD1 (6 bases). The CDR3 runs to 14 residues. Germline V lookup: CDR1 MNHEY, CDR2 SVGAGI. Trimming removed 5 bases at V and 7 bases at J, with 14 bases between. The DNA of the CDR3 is TGTGCCAGCAGTGTAGGGGGTCGGAGTGAAAAACTGTTTTTT. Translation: CASSVGGRSEKLFF.

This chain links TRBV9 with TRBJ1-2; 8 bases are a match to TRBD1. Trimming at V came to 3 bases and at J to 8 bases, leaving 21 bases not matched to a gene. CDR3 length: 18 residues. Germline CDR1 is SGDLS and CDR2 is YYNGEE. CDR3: CASSGGQGAPHQGRGYTF. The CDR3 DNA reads TGTGCCAGCAGCGGCGGACAGGGAGCCCCACACCAAGGGAGGGGCTACACCTTC.

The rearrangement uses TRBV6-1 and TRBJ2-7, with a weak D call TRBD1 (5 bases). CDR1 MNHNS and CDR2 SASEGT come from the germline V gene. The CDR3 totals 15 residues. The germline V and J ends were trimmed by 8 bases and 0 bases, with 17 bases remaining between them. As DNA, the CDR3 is TGTGCCAGCTGTCAGGGCCACCTCCCCTCCTACGAGCAGTACTTC. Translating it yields CASCQGHLPSYEQYF.

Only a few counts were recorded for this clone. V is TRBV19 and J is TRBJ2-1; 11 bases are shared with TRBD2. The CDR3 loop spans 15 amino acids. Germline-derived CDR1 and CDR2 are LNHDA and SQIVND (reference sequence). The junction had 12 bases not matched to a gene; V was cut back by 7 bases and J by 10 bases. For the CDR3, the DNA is TGTGCCAGTACCGGACTAGCGGGTGGAGTAGGGGAGCAGTTCTTC. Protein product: CASTGLAGGVGEQFF.

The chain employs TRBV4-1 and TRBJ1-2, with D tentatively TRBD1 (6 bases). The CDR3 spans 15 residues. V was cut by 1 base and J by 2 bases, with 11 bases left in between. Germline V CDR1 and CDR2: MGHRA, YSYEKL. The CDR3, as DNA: TGCGCCAGCAGCCAAGTTGACAGGCTAAACTATGGCTACACCTTC. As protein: CASSQVDRLNYGYTF.

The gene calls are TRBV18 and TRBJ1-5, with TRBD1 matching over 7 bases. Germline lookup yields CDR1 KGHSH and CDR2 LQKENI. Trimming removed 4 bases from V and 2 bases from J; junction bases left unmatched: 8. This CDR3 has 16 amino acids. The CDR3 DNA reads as TGTGCCAGCTCACTTGGACAGGAAAGAGGCAATCAGCCCCAGCATTTT. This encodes CASSLGQERGNQPQHF.

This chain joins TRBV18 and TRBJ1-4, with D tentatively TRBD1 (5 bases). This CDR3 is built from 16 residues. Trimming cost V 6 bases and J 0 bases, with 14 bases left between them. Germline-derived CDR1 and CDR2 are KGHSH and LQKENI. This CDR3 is CASSSEGSPTNEKLFF. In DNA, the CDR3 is TGTGCCAGCTCTTCGGAGGGGTCTCCAACTAATGAAAAACTGTTTTTT.

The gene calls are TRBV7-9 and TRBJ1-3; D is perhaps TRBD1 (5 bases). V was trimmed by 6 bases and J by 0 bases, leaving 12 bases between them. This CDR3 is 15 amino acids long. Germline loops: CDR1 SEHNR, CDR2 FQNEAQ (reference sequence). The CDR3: CASRRDSNSGNTIYF. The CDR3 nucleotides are TGTGCCAGCAGACGGGACTCCAACTCTGGAAACACCATATATTTT.

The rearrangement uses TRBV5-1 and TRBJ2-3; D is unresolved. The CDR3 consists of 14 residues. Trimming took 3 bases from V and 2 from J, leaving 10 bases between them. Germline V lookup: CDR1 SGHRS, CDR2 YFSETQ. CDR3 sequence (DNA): TGCGCCAGCAGCTCGCGTCTACCCACAGATACGCAGTATTTT. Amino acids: CASSSRLPTDTQYF.

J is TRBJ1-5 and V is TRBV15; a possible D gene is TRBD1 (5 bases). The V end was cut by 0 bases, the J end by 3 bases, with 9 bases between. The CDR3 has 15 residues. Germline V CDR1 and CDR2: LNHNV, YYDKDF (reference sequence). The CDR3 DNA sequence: TGTGCCACCAGCAGAGAAGCAGGGATCAATCAGCCCCAGCATTTT. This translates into CATSREAGINQPQHF.

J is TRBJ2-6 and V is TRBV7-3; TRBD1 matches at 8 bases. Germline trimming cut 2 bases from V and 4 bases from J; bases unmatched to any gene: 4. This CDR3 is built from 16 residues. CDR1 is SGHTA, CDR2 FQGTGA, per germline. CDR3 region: CASSLQGARGANVLTF. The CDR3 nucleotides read TGTGCCAGCAGCTTACAGGGGGCGCGAGGGGCCAACGTCCTGACTTTC.

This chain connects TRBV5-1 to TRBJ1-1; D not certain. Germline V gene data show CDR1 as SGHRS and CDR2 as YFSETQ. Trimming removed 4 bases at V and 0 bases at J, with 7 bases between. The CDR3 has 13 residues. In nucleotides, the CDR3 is TGCGCCAGCAGCCGTGACATGAACACTGAAGCTTTCTTT. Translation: CASSRDMNTEAFF.